Sequencing of this TCR beta chain was carried out in a study of T cell repertoires in ileal Crohn's disease. Overall study context: At surgery, around 40% of patients smoked, with median disease duration 7.9 years.

The study, taken as a whole, reports: Clonality above 26.8% at surgery always came with endoscopic recurrence.

Using immunoSEQ multiplex PCR, the repertoire was profiled, and TCRdb retains in-frame clones only, with some absent. The data show over 14,000 clones, with 70% to 85% seen just once and about 5.5% held by the top ten. Germline assignment: CDR1 SGDLS and CDR2 YYNGEE. With 0 bases removed from V and 7 bases from J, the gap between germline ends came to 17 bases. The CDR3 runs 16 residues. This clone was recorded a few times. Its antigen remains unknown. The J gene is TRBJ2-4, the V gene TRBV9; TRBD2 might be the D (5 bases). The sequence was obtained from an adult with Crohn's disease. Material for sequencing was ileal tissue. The CDR3 sequence is CASSVEEGGPGNIQYF. The CDR3, as DNA: TGTGCCAGCAGCGTAGAAGAAGGCGGCCCGGGGAACATTCAGTACTTC.